The 27 T cell receptor beta chains below all came from one sample that was sequenced in a study of shared clonotypes between healthy human individuals. Using immunoSEQ multiplex PCR, the repertoire was profiled, and TCRdb retains in-frame clones only, with some absent. The sample shows 2 million to 2.5 million clones, approximately 94% of them seen only once. Selected positively for CCR7 and CD45RO-negative, naive CD8 cells excluded terminally differentiated effector memory CD45RA+ cells. Sequenced sample: naive CD8+ T cells sorted from blood. The receptors were gathered from a man aged 18 to 29 in good health.

The chain couples TRBV4-1 to TRBJ1-2; TRBD1 matches 8 bases. The CDR3 spans 14 residues. Germline lookup yields CDR1 MGHRA and CDR2 YSYEKL. Losses at the gene ends were 4 bases for V and 8 bases for J; bases not matched to a gene: 9. The CDR3 DNA reads TGCGCCAGCAGCCCTACAGGGGGGAGAGAAGGCTACACCTTC. As protein: CASSPTGGREGYTF.

This chain connects TRBV28 to TRBJ1-6; D may be TRBD1 (5 bases). Trimming took 3 bases from V and 8 from J, leaving 17 bases between them. Germline values: CDR1 MDHEN, CDR2 SYDVKM. The CDR3 runs 16 residues. The CDR3 loop reads CASSFGQGGFDSPLHF. CDR3 bases: TGTGCCAGCAGTTTTGGGCAGGGCGGGTTTGATTCACCCCTCCACTTT.

J is TRBJ1-2 and V is TRBV6-6; TRBD1 agrees at 9 bases. Trimming took 4 bases from V and 5 from J; bases not matched to a gene: 5. The CDR3 sequence is 14 residues long. Germline CDR1 and CDR2: MNHNY and SVGAGI (reference sequence). The CDR3 DNA reads as TGTGCCAGCAGTTCACAGGGGGCGGCATATGGCTACACCTTC. It translates to CASSSQGAAYGYTF.

The J gene is TRBJ1-1, the V gene TRBV4-1; D is ambiguous. CDR1 MGHRA and CDR2 YSYEKL come from the germline V gene. The CDR3 contains 14 residues. The V and J ends lost 0 bases and 1 base respectively, with 6 bases between them. CDR3 sequence (DNA): TGCGCCAGCAGCCAAGAAACCACGAACACTGAAGCTTTCTTT. This sequence encodes CASSQETTNTEAFF.

This clone was seen once. One end of the junction varies from germline; a read error may be responsible. This sequence joins TRBV7-8 and TRBJ2-7; 7 bases align to TRBD2. CDR1 and CDR2 (germline): SGHVS, FQNEAQ. The CDR3 sequence is 12 residues long. CDR3 sequence: CASSPERDLPSF. The CDR3 bases are TGTGCCAGCAGCCCAGAGCGGGACCTTCCGTCCTTC.

For the CDR3, the DNA is TGTGCCAGCAGCGCGGTCCCCTCCTACGAGCAGTACTTC. Its translation is CASSAVPSYEQYF. This chain joins TRBV9 and TRBJ2-7, with no clear D. V lost 3 bases and J 0 bases, leaving 7 bases between the germline ends. There are 13 residues in the CDR3. CDR1 is SGDLS, CDR2 YYNGEE, per germline.

J is TRBJ2-1 and V is TRBV14, with 7 bases that match TRBD2. Per the germline V gene, CDR1 is SGHDN and CDR2 is FVKESK. V trimming: 6 bases; J trimming: 0 bases; junction bases outside the gene matches: 17. The CDR3 has 19 residues. CDR3 sequence: CASRHGREFCDSSYNEQFF. In nucleotides, the CDR3 is TGTGCCAGCAGGCACGGGCGGGAGTTCTGTGACAGCTCCTACAATGAGCAGTTCTTC.

The CDR3 region has the DNA TGTGCCAGCAGCGGAAACAGGGGGGATACGCAGTATTTT. This encodes CASSGNRGDTQYF. The chain has TRBV5-8 and TRBJ2-3; 8 bases are shared with TRBD1. Unmatched junction bases numbered 4, after V lost 4 bases and J lost 6 bases. Looked up from germline, CDR1 is SGHTS and CDR2 is YDEGEE. The CDR3 loop spans 13 amino acids.

The chain couples TRBV15 to TRBJ2-7; either TRBD1 or TRBD2 may supply D (6 bases each). CDR1 and CDR2 from the germline V gene are LNHNV and YYDKDF (reference sequence). The CDR3 length is 17 residues. V gave up 0 bases and J gave up 2 bases, with 17 bases separating them. The CDR3 reads CATSRDRIGGRAYEQYF. CDR3 bases: TGTGCCACCAGCAGAGATCGAATAGGGGGGAGAGCCTACGAGCAGTACTTC.

The V call is TRBV28, the J call TRBJ1-2, with TRBD1 matching 9 bases. From germline, CDR1 is MDHEN and CDR2 SYDVKM. V dropped 5 bases and J dropped 3; count of bases not matched to a gene: 7. There are 15 residues in the CDR3. CDR3 sequence: CASSPRTGDDYGYTF. The CDR3 nucleotides are TGTGCCAGCAGTCCCCGGACAGGGGATGACTATGGCTACACCTTC.

The chain links TRBV7-9 to TRBJ1-2; D perhaps matches TRBD1 (5 bases). Per germline, CDR1 SEHNR and CDR2 FQNEAQ (reference sequence). With 4 bases removed from V and 3 bases from J, the gap between germline ends came to 15 bases. The CDR3 runs 15 residues. The CDR3 here is CASSSETGADYGYTF. DNA for the CDR3: TGTGCCAGCAGCTCCGAGACCGGGGCGGACTATGGCTACACCTTC.

This chain joins TRBV5-6 and TRBJ2-7, with D unclear. This CDR3 contains 14 residues. Trimming left V 0 bases short and J 2 bases short, with 9 bases between. Germline CDR1 is SGHDT and CDR2 is YYEEEE. As DNA, the CDR3 is TGTGCCAGCAGCTTGGTGAACATTGCCTACGAGCAGTACTTC. Amino acid sequence: CASSLVNIAYEQYF.

The rearrangement links TRBV6-6 to TRBJ1-4; TRBD1 agrees at 8 bases. V shed 5 bases, J shed 6 bases, and the junction held 5 bases outside the gene matches. Germline V gene data show CDR1 as MNHNY and CDR2 as SVGAGI (reference sequence). CDR3 size: 14 residues. DNA for the CDR3: TGTGCCAGCAGTCTACAGGGGGTAGATGAAAAACTGTTTTTT. This translates into CASSLQGVDEKLFF.

This clone has only a few counts. The gene calls are TRBV9 and TRBJ2-7; unclear D gene. Germline V gene data show CDR1 as SGDLS and CDR2 as YYNGEE. V lost 1 base to trimming and J lost 6 bases, with 8 bases between them. The CDR3 loop spans 12 amino acids. The DNA of the CDR3 is TGTGCCAGCAGCGTAAATTACGGCGAGCAGTACTTC. Translated: CASSVNYGEQYF.

This clone showed up just a few times. Distinct nucleotide sequences in the sample also encode this CDR3. The rearrangement links TRBV30 to TRBJ1-1; 7 bases line up with TRBD1. The V and J ends lost 0 bases and 6 bases, in that order; junction bases with no gene match: 1. CDR3 length: 12 residues. Germline V gene sequence: CDR1 GTSNPN, CDR2 SVGIG (reference sequence). The CDR3 reads CAWSVGTAEAFF. Written as DNA, the CDR3 is TGTGCCTGGAGTGTAGGGACAGCTGAAGCTTTCTTT.

Only one count was recorded for this clone. The same CDR3 is also encoded by other DNA sequences in this sample. The chain recombines TRBV19 with TRBJ2-7; 8 bases line up with TRBD1. V was clipped by 5 bases and J by 4 bases; unmatched bases: 4. CDR1 LNHDA and CDR2 SQIVND come from the germline V gene (reference sequence). This CDR3 has 13 residues. CDR3: CASSAGTGYEQYF. The CDR3 coding sequence is TGTGCCAGTAGTGCGGGGACAGGTTACGAGCAGTACTTC.

In regard to this clone: This CDR3 is also generated by other DNA sequences in the sample. The chain has TRBV4-1 and TRBJ2-7; D gene ambiguous. This CDR3 is 16 amino acids long. V lost 4 bases, J lost 1 base, and 17 bases lay in between. Germline-derived CDR1 and CDR2 are MGHRA and YSYEKL. CDR3 in amino acids: CASSLRQDPMSYEQYF. The CDR3 DNA reads TGCGCCAGCAGCCTAAGGCAGGATCCCATGTCCTACGAGCAGTACTTC.

Of note for this clone: Other DNA sequences in the same sample also yield this CDR3. The gene calls are TRBV6-5 and TRBJ2-7; 9 bases line up with TRBD2. Per the germline V gene, CDR1 is MNHEY and CDR2 is SVGAGI. Germline trimming cut 5 bases from V and 2 bases from J; bases unmatched to any gene: 1. The CDR3 spans 13 residues. DNA of the CDR3: TGTGCCAGCAGTCCTAGCGGGACCTACGAGCAGTACTTC. Translation gives CASSPSGTYEQYF.

For this clone: One end of the junction does not line up with germline, which may come from a read error. The gene calls are TRBV6-5 and TRBJ2-2; TRBD2 agrees at 10 bases. Germline-derived CDR1 and CDR2 are MNHEY and SVGAGI. This CDR3 spans 16 amino acids. The CDR3 DNA follows: TGTGCCAGCAGATACTCCACTAGCGGGACGGCCGGGGAGCTGTTTTTT. This encodes CASRYSTSGTAGELFF.

On this clone: The sample carries other DNA sequences with the same CDR3. The chain combines TRBV6-5 with TRBJ1-1; a possible D gene is TRBD1 (6 bases). This CDR3 has 13 amino acids. Germline CDR1 and CDR2: MNHEY and SVGAGI. V lost 2 bases and J lost 4, with 8 bases in between. The CDR3 nucleotides are TGTGCCAGCAGTTACGGAGGGGGCACTGAAGCTTTCTTT. This gives the protein CASSYGGGTEAFF.

This sequence joins TRBV11-2 and TRBJ1-1; unclear D gene. This CDR3 has 13 residues. Germline V lookup: CDR1 SGHAT, CDR2 FQNNGV. Trimming removed 1 base from V and 1 base from J, with 4 bases in between. In DNA form, the CDR3 reads TGTGCCAGCAGCTTAGTAAGGAACACTGAAGCTTTCTTT. Its translation: CASSLVRNTEAFF.

The gene calls are TRBV5-1 and TRBJ2-3, with TRBD1 identical over 7 bases. The junction had 6 bases not matched to a gene; V was cut back by 0 bases and J by 2 bases. The CDR3 runs 16 residues. Germline-derived CDR1 and CDR2 are SGHRS and YFSETQ. The CDR3, as DNA: TGCGCCAGCAGCTTGGGGGACAGTCCTAACACAGATACGCAGTATTTT. It yields the protein CASSLGDSPNTDTQYF.

V gene TRBV5-1 combines with J gene TRBJ2-1; D assignment may be TRBD1 or TRBD2 (5 bases each). The CDR3 length is 13 residues. Germline V lookup: CDR1 SGHRS, CDR2 YFSETQ. V shed 2 bases and J shed 9 bases, with 12 bases lying between them. The CDR3 region has the DNA TGCGCCAGCAGCTTAGGGGCAGGGACTGAGCAGTTCTTC. Translation: CASSLGAGTEQFF.

This chain connects TRBV7-6 to TRBJ2-7; no clear D gene. Germline CDR1 reads SGHVS; CDR2 reads FNYEAQ. V lost 1 base, J lost 2 bases, and 12 bases lay in between. This CDR3 contains 15 residues. CDR3 residues: CASSLGAAITYEQYF. The CDR3 bases are TGTGCCAGCAGCTTAGGGGCAGCCATAACCTACGAGCAGTACTTC. The full variable domain, with the rest looked up from reference TRBV7-6 and TRBJ2-7, is GAGVSQSPRYKVTKRGQDVALRCDPISGHVSLYWYRQALGQGPEFLTYFNYEAQQDKSGLPNDRFSAERPEGSISTLTIQRTEQRDSAMYRCASSLGAAITYEQYFGPGTRLTVT.

This rearrangement joins TRBV5-5 to TRBJ1-2, with 9 bases that match TRBD1. The V gene's germline CDR1 is SGHKS and CDR2 YYEKEE (reference sequence). Trimming at V came to 1 base and at J to 7 bases, leaving 8 bases not matched to a gene. The CDR3 runs 15 residues. The CDR3 nucleotides read TGTGCCAGCAGCTTGTTACAGGGGGCACTCTCTGGCTACACCTTC. This codes for CASSLLQGALSGYTF.

A note on this clone: Since a much larger clone is just one base distant, this may be a read error. This sample also contains other DNA sequences that code for the same CDR3. The chain carries TRBV27 and TRBJ2-5; no clear D. There are 11 residues in the CDR3. Looked up from germline, CDR1 is MNHEY and CDR2 is SMNVEV (reference sequence). Trimming took 2 bases from V and 5 from J, leaving 3 bases between them. CDR3 residues: CASSLRETQYF. For the CDR3, the DNA is TGTGCCAGCAGTTTAAGGGAGACCCAGTACTTC.

CDR3 amino acids: CASSAGTFSNQPQHF. As DNA, the CDR3 is TGTGCCAGCAGTGCCGGGACCTTTAGCAATCAGCCCCAGCATTTT. The chain recombines TRBV28 with TRBJ1-5; TRBD1 is a possible D gene (5 bases). This CDR3 contains 15 residues. The germline gives CDR1 MDHEN, CDR2 SYDVKM. Deletions cut 5 bases from V and 0 bases from J, with 11 bases between.